This T cell receptor (beta chain) was retrieved from a study of blood T cell repertoires in COVID-19. At the level of the study: T cells, B-cell-depleted T cells, or PBMCs supplied cDNA or gDNA.

The CDR3 is 15 residues long. Trimming removed 2 bases at V and 2 bases at J, with 9 bases between. Germline assignment: CDR1 SGHTA and CDR2 FQGNSA. TCRdb's copy holds only in-frame clones and misses some; the assay was immunoSEQ multiplex PCR. In the table there are 90,000 to 150,000 clones, approximately 83% of which are singletons. The sequence was collected from a man at least 80 years old with acute or convalescent COVID-19. The material sequenced was peripheral blood. This chain uses TRBV7-2 with TRBJ1-4; a possible D gene is TRBD1 (5 bases). The CDR3 bases are TGTGCCAGCAGCTTATCGGGGGGGACTAATGAAAAACTGTTTTTT. It specifies CASSLSGGTNEKLFF.